Given below is one TCR beta chain in context. The antigen remains unidentified. Genomic DNA in a quantity of about 2 micrograms was derived from cryopreserved PBMCs for TCR beta libraries. This CDR3 is built from 15 residues. Germline V gene data show CDR1 as LNHNV and CDR2 as YYDKDF (reference sequence). V lost 2 bases, J lost 6 bases, and 3 bases stayed unmatched. The record originates from a study of cytotoxic CD8 clonotypes in ibrutinib-treated CLL. A 1 in 200,000 to 1 in 1 million T cell depth was the sequencing target. TCRdb's table, derived via immunoSEQ multiplex PCR, lists solely in-frame clones and lacks some. The sample carries roughly 70,000 clones, more than 75% recorded once. Points from the study as a whole: Clonality at baseline surpassed age-matched healthy donors and tracked circulating CD8+ T-cell counts. Stable or contracted on treatment, public clonotypes were also uncommon.

The starting material was PBMCs, obtained at disease progression, from a patient treated with ibrutinib. This clonotype was obtained from a human donor with chronic lymphocytic leukemia. The V gene is TRBV15, the J gene TRBJ2-2, with 10 bases aligning to TRBD1. CDR3 sequence (DNA): TGTGCCACCAGCAGAACCGGGACAGGGGCCGGGGAGCTGTTTTTT. Its protein product is CATSRTGTGAGELFF.